This T cell receptor (beta chain) stems from a study of T-cell memory formation after mild COVID-19. Overall study results and limits: The appearance of some responding clones in pre-infection memory suggested that cross-reactive memory joined. Those CD4+ clones that contracted were mainly in CM and EM (CD8+ ones in EMRA).

Germline CDR1 reads SGHRS; CDR2 reads YFSETQ. V lost 0 bases and J lost 0; bases outside the gene matches: 4. The CDR3 runs 16 residues. This clonotype was counted only a few times. What it recognizes is unknown. 5'RACE with constant-segment primers built TCRalpha and TCRbeta cDNA libraries with UMIs. MiXCR, applied by TCRdb to the 5' RACE reads, yields one record per CDR3 protein. This table has about 250,000 distinct CDR3 sequences, roughly 14% appearing once. The receptor was derived from an adult woman who had mild COVID-19 (a few samples of this study predate the infection). Cell type and time point are not known. This chain uses TRBV5-1 with TRBJ1-1; 8 bases agree with TRBD1. Sequencing was done on a sample of PBMCs or a T cell subset sorted from them (not recorded which). The CDR3 here is CASSLGDRNMNTEAFF. The CDR3, as DNA: TGCGCCAGCAGCTTGGGGGACAGGAACATGAACACTGAAGCTTTCTTT.